The entry below describes one T cell receptor beta chain. Its antigen is still unknown. V was pared by 0 bases and J by 7 bases, with 16 bases between. CDR3 length: 16 amino acids. Germline V gives CDR1 SGHKS, CDR2 YYEKEE (reference sequence). This sample was taken from a study of a mutant IDH1 vaccine in newly diagnosed glioma. Study in general: Pretreatment consisted of radiotherapy, temozolomide, or both, with most receiving both. Broader study findings: Variations in leading peripheral T cell clonotypes appeared to have no connection with pseudoprogression. Vaccination elicited immune responses in around 93% of patients.

Time point meaning: baseline, week 1 (first vaccination visit). Regarding treatment: pre-vaccination baseline after standard-of-care therapy. This table comes from immunoSEQ multiplex PCR, and its TCRdb copy is limited to in-frame clones, with some not included. Among about 88,000 clones, roughly four fifths were seen once, and the ten largest hold nearly 5.5%. Sequences were derived from PBMCs, sampled from a glioma patient treated with radiotherapy, temozolomide or both. The receptor was derived from a man aged 35-49 years with glioma. Some clones in this sample may be carry-over from other donors' samples. The J gene is TRBJ1-4, the V gene TRBV5-5; D perhaps matches TRBD1 (5 bases). The CDR3 loop reads CASSLAEGSVFEKLFF. DNA of the CDR3: TGTGCCAGCAGCTTGGCCGAGGGGTCCGTCTTTGAAAAACTGTTTTTT.